Following are 7 T cell receptor beta chains from one sample sequenced in a study of blood T cell repertoires in COVID-19. Repertoires were generated with immunoSEQ multiplex PCR, while TCRdb's copy carries only in-frame clones and drops some. The sample contains hundreds of thousands of clones, approximately 88% of which appear only once. Specimen: peripheral blood. The receptors were sampled from a man aged 55 to 70 who had recovered from COVID-19.

The chain couples TRBV12-3 or TRBV12-4 to TRBJ2-7; D gene uncertain. The CDR3 totals 11 residues. V dropped 3 bases and J dropped 6 bases, with 6 bases sitting between them. The CDR3 is CASSLESEQYF. The DNA for the CDR3 is TGTGCCAGCAGTTTGGAGAGCGAGCAGTACTTC.

V and J are TRBV19 and TRBJ1-1, with TRBD1 as a possible D gene (6 bases). Between the trimmed V and J ends, which lost 3 bases and 1 base, there was a span of 9 bases. This CDR3 contains 14 residues. Germline V gene sequence: CDR1 LNHDA, CDR2 SQIVND (reference sequence). The chain's CDR3 is CASSITGTNTEAFF. CDR3 coding DNA: TGTGCCAGTAGTATTACAGGGACGAACACTGAAGCTTTCTTT. Full variable domain (remainder filled in from reference TRBV19 and TRBJ1-1): DGGITQSPKYLFRKEGQNVTLSCEQNLNHDAMYWYRQDPGQGLRLIYYSQIVNDFQKGDIAEGYSVSREKKESFPLTVTSAQKNPTAFYLCASSITGTNTEAFFGQGTRLTVV.

The rearrangement links TRBV29-1 to TRBJ1-1, with D perhaps matching TRBD1 (5 bases). V was pared by 2 bases and J by 4 bases, with 11 bases between. Germline V gene sequence: CDR1 SQVTM, CDR2 ANQGSEA. This CDR3 region has 13 residues. The CDR3 reads CSVEWQGGTEAFF. The CDR3, as DNA: TGCAGCGTTGAATGGCAGGGCGGCACTGAAGCTTTCTTT.

The chain links TRBV14 to TRBJ1-2; 7 bases are a match to TRBD1. This CDR3 contains 13 residues. Germline V gene sequence: CDR1 SGHDN, CDR2 FVKESK. Trimming took 6 bases from V and 3 from J; bases not matched to a gene: 4. The CDR3 protein is CASSRDSYYGYTF. The CDR3 bases are TGTGCCAGCAGTCGGGACAGCTACTATGGCTACACCTTC.

The chain couples TRBV28 to TRBJ2-7, with 11 nucleotides matching TRBD2. The V and J ends lost 10 bases and 5 bases, in that order; junction bases with no gene match: 10. The CDR3 length is 14 residues. Germline-derived CDR1 and CDR2 are MDHEN and SYDVKM. The CDR3 sequence: CAIIGGLAEDEQYF. The CDR3 nucleotides read TGTGCCATTATAGGGGGACTAGCGGAAGACGAGCAGTACTTC.

This clone was counted a few times. The J gene is TRBJ1-1, the V gene TRBV19, with D perhaps TRBD1 (6 bases). The germline V gene has CDR1 LNHDA and CDR2 SQIVND (reference sequence). Trimming removed 4 bases from V and 4 bases from J, with 16 bases in between. This CDR3 has 15 residues. CDR3 nucleotide sequence: TGTGCCAGTAGTAGGCCTCAAGGGGGGGGCACTGAAGCTTTCTTT. It is translated as CASSRPQGGGTEAFF.

There are a few counts of this clone. The rearrangement uses TRBV2 and TRBJ1-3, with TRBD1 matching 7 bases. With V trimmed by 6 bases and J by 7 bases, 6 bases remained unmatched. The CDR3 consists of 13 residues. Germline CDR1 reads SNHLY; CDR2 reads FYNNEI. CDR3 residues: CASRNRGGNTIYF. The DNA for the CDR3 is TGTGCCAGCAGAAACAGGGGCGGGAACACCATATATTTT.